This is a list of T cell receptor beta chains from one sample in a study of blood T cell repertoires in COVID-19. Assay: immunoSEQ multiplex PCR; the TCRdb copy retains only in-frame clones and omits some. This table has roughly 80,000 clones, around 88% appearing once. The sample was peripheral blood. These receptors were taken from a woman aged 55 to 70 with acute or convalescent COVID-19. Both conserved end residues are part of each CDR3. D genes are given only for firm matches. Clone size is shown for a subset of rows, as once, few, many or a class of expanded clone.

len,j_gene,d_gene,v_gene,abundance,CDR3aa,CDR3nt
16,TRBJ2-2,TRBD1,TRBV4-2,once,CASSQPGQMNTGELFF,TGTGCCAGCAGCCAACCGGGACAGATGAACACCGGGGAGCTGTTTTTT
18,TRBJ1-1,.,TRBV11-3,.,CASSLGPHSSIPNTEAFF,TGTGCCAGCAGCTTAGGCCCGCACAGCTCTATCCCGAACACTGAAGCTTTCTTT
13,TRBJ2-4,.,TRBV7-2,.,CASSQGGGDIQYF,TGTGCCAGCAGCCAAGGGGGGGGTGACATTCAGTACTTC
14,TRBJ1-2,TRBD1,TRBV30,.,CAWSGTGKFYGYTF,TGTGCCTGGAGTGGGACAGGGAAATTTTATGGCTACACCTTC
14,TRBJ2-5,.,TRBV19,.,CASSIGGPGETQYF,TGTGCCAGTAGTATAGGAGGTCCCGGAGAGACCCAGTACTTC
13,TRBJ1-5,TRBD1,TRBV30,.,CAWQGDSNQPQHF,TGTGCCTGGCAGGGGGATAGCAATCAGCCCCAGCATTTT
16,TRBJ2-5,.,TRBV30,.,CAWSSNRFTIGETQYF,TGTGCCTGGAGTTCAAACAGGTTTACTATCGGAGAGACCCAGTACTTC
12,TRBJ1-5,.,TRBV28,.,CASSLEGSAQHF,TGTGCCAGCAGTTTGGAGGGCTCAGCCCAGCATTTT
19,TRBJ2-3,.,TRBV21-1,.,CASSKGIVYGAGAWDTQYF,TGTGCCAGCAGCAAAGGGATCGTTTACGGAGCGGGGGCCTGGGATACGCAGTATTTT
15,TRBJ1-3,TRBD1,TRBV7-2,few,CASSRDRVTGNTIYF,TGTGCCAGCAGCCGGGACAGGGTAACTGGAAACACCATATATTTT
10,TRBJ1-3,.,TRBV28,.,CAAGQNTIYF,TGTGCCGCCGGTCAAAACACCATATATTTT
13,TRBJ2-1,.,TRBV5-1,.,CASSKGDYNEQFF,TGCGCCAGCAGCAAGGGGGACTACAATGAGCAGTTCTTC
15,TRBJ1-1,TRBD1,TRBV7-9,once,CASSFQTGENTEAFF,TGTGCCAGCAGCTTTCAAACAGGGGAGAACACTGAAGCTTTCTTT
12,TRBJ1-1,.,TRBV7-2,.,CASSLIVTGAFF,TGTGCCAGCAGCTTAATTGTAACGGGAGCTTTCTTT
14,TRBJ1-5,.,TRBV21-1,.,CAISTGPKKQPQHF,TGTGCCATCTCGACAGGGCCTAAAAAACAGCCCCAGCATTTT
14,TRBJ2-2,.,TRBV2,.,CASKGVYYTGELFF,TGTGCCAGCAAGGGAGTATATTATACCGGGGAGCTGTTTTTT
15,TRBJ1-5,TRBD1,TRBV7-6,.,CASSPGQGNNQPQHF,TGTGCCAGCAGCCCCGGACAGGGCAACAATCAGCCCCAGCATTTT
15,TRBJ2-5,TRBD1,TRBV24-1,.,CATSDPGQGVETQYF,TGTGCCACCAGTGACCCGGGACAGGGCGTGGAGACCCAGTACTTC
17,TRBJ1-1,.,TRBV5-1,.,CASSHRARREGNTEAFF,TGCGCCAGCAGCCACCGCGCCCGGAGAGAGGGAAACACTGAAGCTTTCTTT
16,TRBJ1-2,TRBD1,TRBV10-3,few,CAISPQVQGAGSGYTF,TGTGCCATCAGCCCCCAGGTCCAGGGGGCAGGTAGTGGCTACACCTTC
13,TRBJ2-7,TRBD1,TRBV28,.,CASSRGQGGEQYF,TGTGCCAGCAGCCGGGGACAGGGAGGCGAGCAGTACTTC
15,TRBJ1-3,.,TRBV6-2/TRBV6-3,.,CASSYVSRLGNTIYF,TGTGCCAGCAGTTACGTCAGCCGACTTGGAAACACCATATATTTT